A selection of T cell receptor beta chains follows, all from one sample in a study of CD8 T cells in ankylosing spondylitis. MiXCR was run by TCRdb on the 5' RACE reads, yielding one entry per CDR3 protein. The data show about 400,000 distinct CDR3 sequences, about 20% seen once. The source material was blood, either unsorted or a sorted T cell fraction (not recorded which). The receptor source for this set is a male donor with ankylosing spondylitis or in good health (not recorded which). Both conserved end residues are part of each CDR3.

J gene,V gene,CDR3 protein
TRBJ2-2,TRBV12-3/TRBV12-4,CASSQFGELFF
TRBJ2-5,TRBV7-9,CASSFSVQATQYF
TRBJ2-2,TRBV25-1,CASSEYAGELFF
TRBJ2-5,TRBV6-1,CASSGGSEETQYF
TRBJ2-7,TRBV24-1,CATSDFPGDGHYEQYF
TRBJ2-3,TRBV11-3,CASSLRDGLHTQYF
TRBJ2-6,TRBV3-1,CASSHPPQGSAGANVLTF
TRBJ1-5,TRBV12-3/TRBV12-4,CASSPRGTGNQPQHF
TRBJ1-1,TRBV12-3/TRBV12-4,CASSSRAGGYTEAFF
TRBJ1-2,TRBV6-5,CASSFDRGYGYTF
TRBJ2-3,TRBV28,CASSLSSDGTDTQYF
TRBJ2-5,TRBV12-3/TRBV12-4,CASRAPRGGGQETQYF
TRBJ2-3,TRBV29-1,CSVEAIGGDHTDTQYF
TRBJ2-5,TRBV4-1,CASSLRVTQETQYF
TRBJ2-2,TRBV5-1,CASRGTGNTGELFF
TRBJ1-4,TRBV12-3/TRBV12-4,CASSVGTVKLFF
TRBJ2-1,TRBV20-1,CSAPPSPGTYNEQFF
TRBJ2-1,TRBV7-6,CASSLVRDRGFSYNEQFF
TRBJ2-1,TRBV4-2,CASSQDPGAPYNEQFF
TRBJ2-7,TRBV28,CASSWLAGGADPYEQYF
TRBJ2-7,TRBV29-1,CSAGSSSYEQYF
TRBJ1-1,TRBV9,CASSAQWGGTEAFF